This TCR beta chain was profiled in a study of Graves' ophthalmopathy and Graves' hyperthyroidism. Study-wide points: Ophthalmopathy progression was predicted by the model at 70.59% sensitivity and under 75% specificity. Researchers report that a 13-signature model separated ophthalmopathy from stable hyperthyroidism, posting 85% to 90% sensitivity and about 78% specificity.

A few counts support this clonotype. What it binds is unknown. This may be a read error, as it is one base from a much larger clone. Without the conserved terminal phenylalanine or tryptophan, this CDR3 likely stems from a read error. Amplifying from RNA transcripts, the study obtained TCR beta CDR3 regions. HTBI primers served in a first-round RT-PCR, which a second-round multiplex PCR followed. TCRdb re-called the multiplex PCR reads through MiXCR, storing one row per CDR3 protein. This table holds roughly 230,000 distinct CDR3 sequences, roughly 21% found once. Ophthalmopathy donors showed moderate-to-severe activity, CAS ≥3, NOSPECS ≥4 and a duration under 3 months. The authors used Ficoll-Paque density gradient centrifugation to separate PBMCs. The input was 7.5 to 10 ml of fresh peripheral blood. Germline V gene sequence: CDR1 DFQATT, CDR2 SNEGSKA (reference sequence). The CDR3 length is 13 residues. The ends were cut back, 0 bases at V and 9 bases at J, with 14 bases in the middle.

The source is a woman aged 45-65 years with Graves' ophthalmopathy. V and J are TRBV20-1 and TRBJ1-2; a possible D gene is TRBD1 (5 bases). Input material: peripheral blood. CDR3 nucleotides: TGCAGTGCTAGAGATCTGGGGGGGTATAGCTACACCTCC. It encodes CSARDLGGYSYTS.